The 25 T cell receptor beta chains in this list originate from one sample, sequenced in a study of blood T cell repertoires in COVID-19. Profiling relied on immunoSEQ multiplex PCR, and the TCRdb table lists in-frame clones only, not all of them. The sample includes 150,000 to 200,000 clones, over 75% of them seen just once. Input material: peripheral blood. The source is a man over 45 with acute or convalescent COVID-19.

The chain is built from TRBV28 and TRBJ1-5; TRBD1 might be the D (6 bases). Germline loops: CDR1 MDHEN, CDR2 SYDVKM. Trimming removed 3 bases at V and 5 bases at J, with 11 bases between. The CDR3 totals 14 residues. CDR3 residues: CASSFRGRYQPQHF. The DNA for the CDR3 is TGTGCCAGCAGTTTCAGGGGTCGGTATCAGCCCCAGCATTTT.

Here the CDR3 DNA reads TGTGCCAGCAGCAATAGCGGGGGGGCCAACAATGAGCAGTTCTTC. Translated, it gives CASSNSGGANNEQFF. The chain carries TRBV27 and TRBJ2-1; 11 bases align to TRBD2. Germline values: CDR1 MNHEY, CDR2 SMNVEV (reference sequence). V trimming: 6 bases; J trimming: 5 bases; junction bases outside the gene matches: 6. This CDR3 contains 15 residues.

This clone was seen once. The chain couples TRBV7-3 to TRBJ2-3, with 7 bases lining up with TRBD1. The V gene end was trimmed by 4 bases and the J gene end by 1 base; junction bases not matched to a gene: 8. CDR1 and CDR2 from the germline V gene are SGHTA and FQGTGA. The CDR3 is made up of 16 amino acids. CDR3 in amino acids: CASSSRTGVGTDTQYF. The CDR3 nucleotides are TGTGCCAGCAGCTCTCGAACAGGGGTAGGCACAGATACGCAGTATTTT.

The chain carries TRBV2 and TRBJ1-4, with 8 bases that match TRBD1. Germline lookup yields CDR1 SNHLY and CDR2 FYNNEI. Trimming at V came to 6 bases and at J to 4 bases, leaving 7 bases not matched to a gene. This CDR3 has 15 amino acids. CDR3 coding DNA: TGTGCCAGCAGCGTAGACAGGGGTGGTAATGAAAAACTGTTTTTT. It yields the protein CASSVDRGGNEKLFF.

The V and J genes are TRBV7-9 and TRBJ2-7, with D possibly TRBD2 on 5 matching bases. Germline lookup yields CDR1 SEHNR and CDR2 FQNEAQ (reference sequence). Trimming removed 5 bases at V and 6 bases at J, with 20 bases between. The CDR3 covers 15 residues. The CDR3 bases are TGTGCCAGCAGCCACGGGTCGAGAGAGGGTCGCGAGCAGTACGTC. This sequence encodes CASSHGSREGREQYV.

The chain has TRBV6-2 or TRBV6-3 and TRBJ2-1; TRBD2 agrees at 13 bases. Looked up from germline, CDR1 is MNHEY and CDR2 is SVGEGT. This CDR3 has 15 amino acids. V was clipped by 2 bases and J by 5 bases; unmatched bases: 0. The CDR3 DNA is TGTGCCAGCAGTTACGGGACTAGCGGGAACAATGAGCAGTTCTTC. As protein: CASSYGTSGNNEQFF.

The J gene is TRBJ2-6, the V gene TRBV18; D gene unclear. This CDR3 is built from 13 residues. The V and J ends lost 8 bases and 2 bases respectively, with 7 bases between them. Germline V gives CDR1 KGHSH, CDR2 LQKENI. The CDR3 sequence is CASDSTGANVLTF. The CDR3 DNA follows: TGTGCCAGCGACTCTACTGGGGCCAACGTCCTGACTTTC.

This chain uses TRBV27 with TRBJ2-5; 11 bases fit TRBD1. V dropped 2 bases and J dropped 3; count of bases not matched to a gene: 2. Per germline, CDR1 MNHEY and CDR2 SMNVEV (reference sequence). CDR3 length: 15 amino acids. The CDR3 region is CASSLGTGGKETQYF. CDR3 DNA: TGTGCCAGCAGTTTAGGGACAGGGGGAAAAGAGACCCAGTACTTC.

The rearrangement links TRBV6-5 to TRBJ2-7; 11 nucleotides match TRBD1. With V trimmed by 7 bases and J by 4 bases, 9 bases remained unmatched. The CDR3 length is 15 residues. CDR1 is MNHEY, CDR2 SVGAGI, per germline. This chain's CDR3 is CASIAGQGASYEQYV. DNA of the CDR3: TGTGCCAGCATAGCCGGACAGGGGGCGTCGTACGAGCAGTACGTC.

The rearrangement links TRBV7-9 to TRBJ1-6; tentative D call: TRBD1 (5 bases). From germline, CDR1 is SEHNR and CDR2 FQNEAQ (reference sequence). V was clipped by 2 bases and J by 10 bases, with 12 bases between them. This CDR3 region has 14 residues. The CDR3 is CASSLPQGSSPLHF. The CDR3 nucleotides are TGTGCCAGCAGCTTACCCCAGGGAAGCTCACCCCTCCACTTT. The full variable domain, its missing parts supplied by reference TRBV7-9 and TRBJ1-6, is DTGVSQNPRHKITKRGQNVTFRCDPISEHNRLYWYRQTLGQGPEFLTYFQNEAQLEKSRLLSDRFSAERPKGSFSTLEIQRTEQGDSAMYLCASSLPQGSSPLHFGNGTRLTVT.

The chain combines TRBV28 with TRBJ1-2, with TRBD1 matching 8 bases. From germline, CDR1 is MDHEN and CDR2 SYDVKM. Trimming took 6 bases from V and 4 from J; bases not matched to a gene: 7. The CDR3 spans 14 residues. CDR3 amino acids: CASRQQGDFYGYTF. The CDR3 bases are TGTGCCAGCAGACAACAGGGGGACTTCTATGGCTACACCTTC.

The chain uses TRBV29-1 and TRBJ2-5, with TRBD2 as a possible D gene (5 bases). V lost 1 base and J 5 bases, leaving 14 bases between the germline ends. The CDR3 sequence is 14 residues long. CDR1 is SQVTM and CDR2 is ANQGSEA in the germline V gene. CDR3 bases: TGCAGCGTTGAAGGGTGGAGGAGACGGGAGACCCAGTACTTC. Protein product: CSVEGWRRRETQYF.

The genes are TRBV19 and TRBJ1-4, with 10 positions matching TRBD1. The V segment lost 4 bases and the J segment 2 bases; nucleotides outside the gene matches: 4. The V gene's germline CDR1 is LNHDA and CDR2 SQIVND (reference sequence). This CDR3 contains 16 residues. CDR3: CASSSGQGVTNEKLFF. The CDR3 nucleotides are TGTGCCAGTAGTAGCGGACAGGGGGTTACTAATGAAAAACTGTTTTTT.

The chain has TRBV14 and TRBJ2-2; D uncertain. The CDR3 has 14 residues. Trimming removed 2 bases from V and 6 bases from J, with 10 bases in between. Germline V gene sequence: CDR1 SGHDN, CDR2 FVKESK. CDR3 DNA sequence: TGTGCCAGCAGCCAAAGTACACAGTCCGGGGAGCTGTTTTTT. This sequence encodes CASSQSTQSGELFF.

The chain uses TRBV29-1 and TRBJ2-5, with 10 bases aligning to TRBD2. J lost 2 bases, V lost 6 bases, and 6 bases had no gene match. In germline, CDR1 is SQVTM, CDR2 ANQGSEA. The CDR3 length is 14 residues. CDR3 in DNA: TGCAGCGTAGCGGGGGGGGCGAGACAAGAGACCCAGTACTTC. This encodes CSVAGGARQETQYF.

CDR3 nucleotides: TGCGCCAGCAGCCAGCGGCCTAGCGGGGTTGCAGATACGCAGTATTTT. Translation gives CASSQRPSGVADTQYF. V and J are TRBV4-1 and TRBJ2-3, with 9 bases matching TRBD2. Trimming cost V 3 bases and J 4 bases; bases outside gene matches: 8. Germline V gene sequence: CDR1 MGHRA, CDR2 YSYEKL. There are 16 residues in the CDR3.

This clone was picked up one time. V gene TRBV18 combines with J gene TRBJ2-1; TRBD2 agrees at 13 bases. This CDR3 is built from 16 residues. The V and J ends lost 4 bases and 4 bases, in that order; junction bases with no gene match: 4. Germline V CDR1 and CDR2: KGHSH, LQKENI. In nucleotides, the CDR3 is TGTGCCAGCTCACTTGGGACTAGCGGGGATTACAATGAGCAGTTCTTC. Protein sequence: CASSLGTSGDYNEQFF.

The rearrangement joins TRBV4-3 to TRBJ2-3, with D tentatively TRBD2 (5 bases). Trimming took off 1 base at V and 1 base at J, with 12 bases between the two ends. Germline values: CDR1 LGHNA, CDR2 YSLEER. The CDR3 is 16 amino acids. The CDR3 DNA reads TGCGCCAGCAGCCAAGGGGCCAGCGGTCGCACAGATACGCAGTATTTT. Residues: CASSQGASGRTDTQYF.

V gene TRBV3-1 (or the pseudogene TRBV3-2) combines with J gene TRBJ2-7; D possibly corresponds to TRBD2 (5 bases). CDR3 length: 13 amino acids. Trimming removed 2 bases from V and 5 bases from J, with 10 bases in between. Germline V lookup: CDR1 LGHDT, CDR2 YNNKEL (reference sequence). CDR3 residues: CASSQSGFNEQYF. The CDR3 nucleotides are TGTGCCAGCAGCCAAAGCGGTTTCAACGAGCAGTACTTC.

CDR3 DNA sequence: TGTGCCAGCAGCCAAGATCCCTGGCAAGCGGGAGGACAAGAGACCCAGTACTTC. Translation gives CASSQDPWQAGGQETQYF. The chain has TRBV4-2 and TRBJ2-5; 9 nucleotides agree with TRBD2. The V gene end was trimmed by 0 bases and the J gene end by 2 bases; junction bases not matched to a gene: 10. The length of the CDR3 is 18 residues. In germline, CDR1 is LGHNA, CDR2 YNFKEQ.

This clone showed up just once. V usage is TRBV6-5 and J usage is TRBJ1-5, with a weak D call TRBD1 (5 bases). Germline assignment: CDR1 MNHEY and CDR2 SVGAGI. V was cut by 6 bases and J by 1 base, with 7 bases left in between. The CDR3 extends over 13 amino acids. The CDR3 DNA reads TGTGCCAGCAGACGACAGAGCAATCAGCCCCAGCATTTT. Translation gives CASRRQSNQPQHF.

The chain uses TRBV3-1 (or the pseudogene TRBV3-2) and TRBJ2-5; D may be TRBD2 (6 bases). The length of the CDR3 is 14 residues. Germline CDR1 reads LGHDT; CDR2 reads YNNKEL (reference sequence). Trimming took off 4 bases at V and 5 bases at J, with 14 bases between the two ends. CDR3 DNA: TGTGCCAGCAGCCCGAACGGGAGAACTGAGACCCAGTACTTC. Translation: CASSPNGRTETQYF.

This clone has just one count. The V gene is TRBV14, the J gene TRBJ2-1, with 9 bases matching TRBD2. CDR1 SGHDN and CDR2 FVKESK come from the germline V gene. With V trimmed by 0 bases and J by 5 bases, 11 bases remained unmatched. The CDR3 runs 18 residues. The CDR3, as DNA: TGTGCCAGCAGCCAAGATGCGGTAGCGGGAGATCACGACAATGAGCAGTTCTTC. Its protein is CASSQDAVAGDHDNEQFF.

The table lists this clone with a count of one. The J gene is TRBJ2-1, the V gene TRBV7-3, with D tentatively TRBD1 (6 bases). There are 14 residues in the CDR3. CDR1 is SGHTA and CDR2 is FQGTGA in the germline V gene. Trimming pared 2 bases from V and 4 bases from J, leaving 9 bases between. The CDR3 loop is CASSLGQSYNEQFF. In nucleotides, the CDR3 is TGTGCCAGCAGCTTAGGACAGTCATACAATGAGCAGTTCTTC.

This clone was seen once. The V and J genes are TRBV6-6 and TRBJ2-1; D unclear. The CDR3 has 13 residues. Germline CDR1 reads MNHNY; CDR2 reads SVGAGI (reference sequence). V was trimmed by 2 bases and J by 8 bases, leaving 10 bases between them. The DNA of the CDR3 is TGTGCCAGCAGTTACGGCCGGGTCGATGAGCAGTTCTTC. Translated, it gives CASSYGRVDEQFF.